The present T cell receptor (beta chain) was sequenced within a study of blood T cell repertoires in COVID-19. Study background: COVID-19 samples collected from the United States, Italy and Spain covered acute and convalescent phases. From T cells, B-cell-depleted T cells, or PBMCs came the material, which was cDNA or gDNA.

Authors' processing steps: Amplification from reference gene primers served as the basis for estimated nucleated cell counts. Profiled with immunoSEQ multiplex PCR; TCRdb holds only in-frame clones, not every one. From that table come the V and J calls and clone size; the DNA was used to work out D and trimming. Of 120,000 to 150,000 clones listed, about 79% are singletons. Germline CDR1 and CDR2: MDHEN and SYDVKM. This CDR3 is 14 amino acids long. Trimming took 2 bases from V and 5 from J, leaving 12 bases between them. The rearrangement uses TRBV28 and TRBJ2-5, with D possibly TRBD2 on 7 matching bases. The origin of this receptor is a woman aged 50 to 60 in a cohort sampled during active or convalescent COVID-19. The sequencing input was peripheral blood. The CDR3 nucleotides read TGTGCCAGCAGTTTAGCGGGGGCGGCGGAGACCCAGTACTTC. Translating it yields CASSLAGAAETQYF.